Each of the 13 T cell receptor beta chains below was sequenced from the same sample in a study of CD8+ T cells in alopecia areata. Treatment described: oral pan-JAK inhibitor, 5-10 mg twice daily. Reverse transcribed after extraction, RNA yielded cDNA as the sequencing template. Libraries were prepared by immunoSEQ multiplex PCR; TCRdb keeps only in-frame clonotypes and omits some of them. Here the sample spans 150,000 to 250,000 clones, roughly three fifths being singletons. The source was CD4+ T cells sorted from blood, collected at week 4, from a patient treated with tofacitinib. These receptors were obtained from a human donor with alopecia areata.

Here the CDR3 reads CASSGWVGGYTF. The DNA for the CDR3 is TGTGCCAGCAGTGGTTGGGTGGGTGGCTACACCTTC. This sequence joins TRBV25-1 and TRBJ1-2; D unresolved. CDR3 size: 12 residues. V was clipped by 4 bases and J by 7 bases, with 10 bases between them. The germline gives CDR1 MGHDK, CDR2 SYGVNS.

In its sample, this clone was seen once. CDR3 residues: CSVVSGQGVTYEQYF. The CDR3 DNA reads TGCAGCGTTGTTTCCGGACAGGGGGTTACCTACGAGCAGTACTTC. The chain combines TRBV29-1 with TRBJ2-7, with TRBD1 matching 10 bases. The ends lost 4 bases at V and 2 bases at J; junction bases unmatched: 8. The CDR3 totals 15 residues. Germline assignment: CDR1 SQVTM and CDR2 ANQGSEA.

The CDR3 region is CASSWPQTGEQYF. The CDR3 DNA is TGTGCCAGCAGTTGGCCCCAAACGGGGGAGCAGTACTTC. The chain is built from TRBV27 and TRBJ2-7; the D gene is possibly TRBD2 (5 bases). Germline V lookup: CDR1 MNHEY, CDR2 SMNVEV (reference sequence). Trimming took off 4 bases at V and 7 bases at J, with 14 bases between the two ends. This CDR3 contains 13 residues.

This clone appeared a few times. This chain joins TRBV28 and TRBJ1-1, with 8 bases lining up with TRBD1. Per germline, CDR1 MDHEN and CDR2 SYDVKM. The length of the CDR3 is 15 residues. V lost 4 bases, J lost 6 bases, and 10 bases stayed unmatched. This CDR3 reads CASSSVGQGTAEAFF. CDR3 nucleotide sequence: TGTGCCAGCAGTTCAGTCGGACAGGGAACGGCTGAAGCTTTCTTT.

This chain connects TRBV29-1 to TRBJ2-3; D call uncertain. The CDR3 runs 13 residues. V was shortened by 2 bases and J by 6 bases, with 12 bases between the two germline ends. Looked up from germline, CDR1 is SQVTM and CDR2 is ANQGSEA. The chain's CDR3 is CSVESPVGDTQYF. DNA for the CDR3: TGCAGCGTTGAAAGCCCAGTGGGGGATACGCAGTATTTT.

The chain carries TRBV7-2 and TRBJ1-4; perhaps TRBD1 as D (5 bases). The CDR3 runs to 14 residues. Trimming removed 3 bases from V and 7 bases from J, with 12 bases in between. Germline V lookup: CDR1 SGHTA, CDR2 FQGNSA. Here the CDR3 reads CASSFRGAPEKLFF. The DNA for the CDR3 is TGTGCCAGCAGCTTTCGAGGGGCCCCTGAAAAACTGTTTTTT.

The V and J genes are TRBV7-9 and TRBJ2-7, with D possibly matching TRBD2 (5 bases). Trimming took off 7 bases at V and 2 bases at J, with 12 bases between the two ends. Germline lookup yields CDR1 SEHNR and CDR2 FQNEAQ (reference sequence). The CDR3 contains 13 residues. The CDR3 spells CASNWLGAYEQYF. The CDR3 DNA reads as TGTGCCAGCAATTGGCTGGGAGCCTACGAGCAGTACTTC.

This chain links TRBV29-1 with TRBJ1-1; TRBD1 might be the D (6 bases). CDR1 and CDR2 from the germline V gene are SQVTM and ANQGSEA. Trimming pared 7 bases from V and 5 bases from J, leaving 20 bases between. This CDR3 has 14 amino acids. CDR3 loop: CSAGVRGKGTEAFF. The CDR3 DNA follows: TGCAGCGCGGGGGTGAGGGGGAAAGGGACTGAAGCTTTCTTT.

CDR3 loop: CASSLERDTQYF. The CDR3 DNA is TGCGCCAGCAGCTTGGAAAGAGATACGCAGTATTTT. This chain joins TRBV5-1 and TRBJ2-3, with unresolved D. V was clipped by 0 bases and J by 5 bases, with 4 bases between them. Germline V gene data show CDR1 as SGHRS and CDR2 as YFSETQ. This CDR3 spans 12 amino acids. Based on the CDR3 plus reference TRBV5-1 and TRBJ2-3, the full variable domain is KAGVTQTPRYLIKTRGQQVTLSCSPISGHRSVSWYQQTPGQGLQFLFEYFSETQRNKGNFPGRFSGRQFSNSRSEMNVSTLELGDSALYLCASSLERDTQYFGPGTRLTVL.

This chain's CDR3 is CSVKGLASDTQYF. The CDR3 coding sequence is TGCAGCGTGAAAGGGTTAGCATCAGATACGCAGTATTTT. This chain connects TRBV29-1 to TRBJ2-3; D is undetermined. There are 13 residues in the CDR3. Germline loops: CDR1 SQVTM, CDR2 ANQGSEA. The germline V and J ends were trimmed by 6 bases and 4 bases, with 14 bases remaining between them.

As concerns this clone: One end of the junction fails to match germline, which may point to a read error. CDR3 protein: CASSRLTSGGNNEQFF. Here the CDR3 DNA reads TGCGCCAGCAGCCGGTTAACTAGCGGGGGGAACAATGAGCAGTTCTTC. This chain links TRBV7-9 with TRBJ2-1; 12 bases agree with TRBD2. The CDR3 is made up of 16 amino acids. Germline V gene lookup returns CDR1 SEHNR and CDR2 FQNEAQ (reference sequence).

The chain carries TRBV6-6 and TRBJ2-7, with D possibly TRBD2 on 6 matching bases. The CDR3 is 11 residues long. Trimming stripped 11 bases from V and 5 bases from J, with 13 bases between. Germline CDR1 is MNHNY and CDR2 is SVGAGI (reference sequence). DNA of the CDR3: TGTGCCGCGGGGAGTAGGGACGAGCAGTACTTC. Amino acid sequence: CAAGSRDEQYF.

The rearrangement joins TRBV27 to TRBJ1-2; D remains unclear. This CDR3 comprises 12 residues. The V gene lost 3 bases and the J gene lost 5 bases, with 7 bases spanning the gap. Germline CDR1 is MNHEY and CDR2 is SMNVEV (reference sequence). The CDR3 bases are TGTGCCAGCAGTTTCCTAGGGTATGGCTACACCTTC. This gives the protein CASSFLGYGYTF.